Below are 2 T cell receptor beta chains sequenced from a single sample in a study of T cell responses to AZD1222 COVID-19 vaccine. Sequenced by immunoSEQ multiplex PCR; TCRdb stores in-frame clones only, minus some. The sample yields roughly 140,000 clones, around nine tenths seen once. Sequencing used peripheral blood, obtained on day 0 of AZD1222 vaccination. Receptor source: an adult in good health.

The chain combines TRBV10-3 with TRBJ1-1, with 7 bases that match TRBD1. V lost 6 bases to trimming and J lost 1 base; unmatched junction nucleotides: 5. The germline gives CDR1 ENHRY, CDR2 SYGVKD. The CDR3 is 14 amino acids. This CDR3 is CAIRTTGRNTEAFF. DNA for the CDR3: TGTGCCATCAGAACGACAGGGAGGAACACTGAAGCTTTCTTT.

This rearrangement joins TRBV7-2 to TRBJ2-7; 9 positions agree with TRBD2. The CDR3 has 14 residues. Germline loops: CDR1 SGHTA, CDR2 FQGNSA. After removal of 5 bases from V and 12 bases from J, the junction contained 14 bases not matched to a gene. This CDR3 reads CASSTPETSGTTYF. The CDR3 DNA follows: TGTGCCAGCAGCACCCCAGAGACTAGCGGAACAACGTACTTC.